Listed here is a single T cell receptor (beta chain). This specimen belongs to a study of control samples from healthy donors and cancer patients. This CDR3 comprises 13 residues. V lost 0 bases and J 3 bases, leaving 5 bases between the germline ends. The germline V gene has CDR1 LNHDA and CDR2 SQIVND (reference sequence). Clones were read by immunoSEQ multiplex PCR, and TCRdb kept only the in-frame ones, dropping some. The sample lists over 150,000 clones; 85% to 95% were seen once. Sequencing was performed on blood. This TCR was recovered from a man aged 35 to 55 in good health. The gene calls are TRBV19 and TRBJ1-1; no definite D call. This chain's CDR3 is CASSIDADTEAFF. The CDR3 DNA reads as TGTGCCAGTAGTATAGATGCAGACACTGAAGCTTTCTTT. The full variable domain, completed using reference TRBV19 and TRBJ1-1, is DGGITQSPKYLFRKEGQNVTLSCEQNLNHDAMYWYRQDPGQGLRLIYYSQIVNDFQKGDIAEGYSVSREKKESFPLTVTSAQKNPTAFYLCASSIDADTEAFFGQGTRLTVV.